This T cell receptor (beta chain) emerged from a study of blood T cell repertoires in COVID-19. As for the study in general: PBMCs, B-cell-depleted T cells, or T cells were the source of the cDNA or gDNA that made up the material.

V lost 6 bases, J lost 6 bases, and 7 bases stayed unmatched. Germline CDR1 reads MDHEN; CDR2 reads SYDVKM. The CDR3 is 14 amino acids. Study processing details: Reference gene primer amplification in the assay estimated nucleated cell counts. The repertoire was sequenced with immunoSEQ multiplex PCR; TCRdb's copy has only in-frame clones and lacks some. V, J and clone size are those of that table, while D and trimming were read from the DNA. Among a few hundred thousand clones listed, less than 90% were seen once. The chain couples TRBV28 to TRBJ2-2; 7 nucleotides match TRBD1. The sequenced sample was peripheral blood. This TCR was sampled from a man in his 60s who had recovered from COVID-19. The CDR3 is CASSPDRVAGELFF. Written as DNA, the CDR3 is TGTGCCAGCAGCCCAGACAGGGTCGCCGGGGAGCTGTTTTTT.